This TCR beta chain was sequenced for a study of T cells in Graves' hyperthyroidism and ophthalmopathy. The PBMCs studied were ones that came from roughly 9.4 ml fresh peripheral blood. On this clonotype: Antigen specificity is unknown.

This CDR3 contains 18 residues. From germline, CDR1 is SGHDT and CDR2 YYEEEE. The V and J ends lost 3 bases and 0 bases, in that order; junction bases with no gene match: 7. It was RNA transcripts that yielded the amplified TCR beta CDR3 regions. First-round RT-PCR targeting the TCR CDR3 was performed with the HTBI primer set. TCRdb reanalysed the multiplex PCR reads using MiXCR and keeps one entry per CDR3 protein. The sample records nearly 600,000 distinct CDR3 sequences, about 14% being singletons. Study outcomes and limitations: Most clonotypes that expanded in the thyroid above 0.001 also showed up in blood. A median 6.5 months before onset, the model predicted ophthalmopathy.

The sequence derives from a woman between 18 and 30 years old with Graves' ophthalmopathy. Sequenced material: blood. The V call is TRBV5-6, the J call TRBJ1-5; TRBD1 matches at 12 bases. CDR3 loop: CASSWGQGASLSNQPQHF. The CDR3 coding sequence is TGTGCCAGCAGCTGGGGACAGGGGGCTTCCCTTAGCAATCAGCCCCAGCATTTT.